One and the same sample provided the 21 T cell receptor beta chains below, sequenced in a study of yellow fever vaccine responses in identical twins. TCRdb recomputed calls from the RT-PCR reads with MiXCR, one row per CDR3 protein. The data contain roughly 23,000 distinct CDR3 sequences, about three quarters of them singletons. This sample comprised T cells from blood (PBMCs), unsorted or a sorted subset (not recorded which), obtained before or after yellow fever vaccination (not recorded which). Every receptor here comes from a woman aged 18-29 years who received the yellow fever vaccine.

CDR3 protein: CASRPLGGVLTSYNSPLHF. In nucleotides, the CDR3 is TGTGCCAGCAGACCCCTCGGGGGGGTCCTAACTTCCTATAATTCACCCCTCCACTTT. The V and J genes are TRBV28 and TRBJ1-6; perhaps TRBD1 as D (5 bases). V was trimmed by 6 bases and J by 1 base, leaving 22 bases between them. Germline values: CDR1 MDHEN, CDR2 SYDVKM. This CDR3 has 19 amino acids. The full variable domain, completed using reference TRBV28 and TRBJ1-6, is DVKVTQSSRYLVKRTGEKVFLECVQDMDHENMFWYRQDPGLGLRLIYFSYDVKMKEKGDIPEGYSVSREKKERFSLILESASTNQTSMYLCASRPLGGVLTSYNSPLHFGNGTRLTVT.

This chain uses TRBV5-1 with TRBJ2-1; D not certain. This CDR3 spans 16 amino acids. V was cut by 5 bases and J by 0 bases, with 15 bases left in between. CDR1 SGHRS and CDR2 YFSETQ come from the germline V gene. CDR3 loop: CASSWWVSSSYNEQFF. The DNA for the CDR3 is TGCGCCAGCAGTTGGTGGGTTAGCAGCTCCTACAATGAGCAGTTCTTC.

The rearrangement links TRBV19 to TRBJ2-6; 8 bases align to TRBD2. With V trimmed by 3 bases and J by 0 bases, 10 bases remained unmatched. This CDR3 has 19 residues. In germline, CDR1 is LNHDA, CDR2 SQIVND (reference sequence). The CDR3 loop reads CASSISPGTRFSGANVLTF. In DNA form, the CDR3 reads TGTGCCAGTAGTATTTCCCCCGGGACTAGGTTCTCTGGGGCCAACGTCCTGACTTTC.

The rearrangement uses TRBV28 and TRBJ2-7; no definite D call. The V end lost 6 bases, the J end lost 0 bases, and 15 bases lay between the germline ends. Germline CDR1 is MDHEN and CDR2 is SYDVKM. The CDR3 totals 15 residues. The CDR3 reads CASRRKPTNSYEQYF. Written as DNA, the CDR3 is TGTGCCAGCAGGCGGAAACCAACAAACTCCTACGAGCAGTACTTC. The full variable domain, rest sourced from reference TRBV28 and TRBJ2-7, is DVKVTQSSRYLVKRTGEKVFLECVQDMDHENMFWYRQDPGLGLRLIYFSYDVKMKEKGDIPEGYSVSREKKERFSLILESASTNQTSMYLCASRRKPTNSYEQYFGPGTRLTVT.

The V gene is TRBV3-1, the J gene TRBJ2-7, with TRBD1 matching 7 bases. Germline CDR1 LGHDT, CDR2 YNNKEL (reference sequence). The CDR3 contains 14 residues. Unmatched junction bases numbered 6, after V lost 2 bases and J lost 5 bases. This CDR3 reads CASSQTTGVDEQYF. For the CDR3, the DNA is TGTGCCAGCAGCCAAACAACAGGGGTTGACGAGCAGTACTTC.

This clonotype was seen only once. V gene TRBV19 combines with J gene TRBJ1-5; D possibly corresponds to TRBD1 (5 bases). This CDR3 is 15 amino acids long. V was cut by 8 bases and J by 3 bases, with 17 bases left in between. CDR1 and CDR2 (germline): LNHDA, SQIVND (reference sequence). The CDR3 DNA sequence: TGTGCCAGTTGGACCCGGGACTCGATCAATCAGCCCCAGCATTTT. Residues: CASWTRDSINQPQHF.

The chain joins TRBV7-9 to TRBJ2-1, with 7 bases aligning to TRBD2. The CDR3 spans 16 residues. Germline assignment: CDR1 SEHNR and CDR2 FQNEAQ (reference sequence). V dropped 5 bases and J dropped 8; count of bases not matched to a gene: 15. As DNA, the CDR3 is TGTGCCAGCAGCCCTCCCGGGAGGCCCGGAATGCATGAGCAGTTCTTC. Amino acids: CASSPPGRPGMHEQFF.

V usage is TRBV20-1 and J usage is TRBJ2-7, with D perhaps TRBD1 (6 bases). The CDR3 is 13 residues long. The germline V and J ends were trimmed by 2 bases and 3 bases, with 11 bases remaining between them. The V gene's germline CDR1 is DFQATT and CDR2 SNEGSKA (reference sequence). CDR3: CSARRGQFYEQYF. The CDR3 DNA follows: TGCAGTGCTAGACGGGGACAATTCTACGAGCAGTACTTC.

The rearrangement uses TRBV5-5 and TRBJ2-2; no clear D. Germline CDR1 reads SGHKS; CDR2 reads YYEKEE (reference sequence). V shed 10 bases and J shed 0 bases, with 10 bases lying between them. This CDR3 contains 13 residues. The CDR3 loop is CASAPANTGELFF. CDR3 DNA: TGTGCCTCAGCCCCGGCGAACACCGGGGAGCTGTTTTTT.

The rearrangement uses TRBV2 and TRBJ2-3; 9 bases match TRBD2. V lost 9 bases and J lost 1; bases outside the gene matches: 5. Looked up from germline, CDR1 is SNHLY and CDR2 is FYNNEI. This CDR3 comprises 14 residues. CDR3 DNA sequence: TGTGCCAGAACAGCGGGGGGCCGCACAGATACGCAGTATTTT. Amino acid sequence: CARTAGGRTDTQYF.

In this sample, this clonotype turned up once. J is TRBJ2-1 and V is TRBV11-2; 7 nucleotides match TRBD2. The length of the CDR3 is 17 residues. V shed 5 bases and J 4 bases; nucleotides not matched to a gene: 14. Germline values: CDR1 SGHAT, CDR2 FQNNGV. In nucleotides, the CDR3 is TGTGCCAGCAGCCCCCAAACTGGGGGGACTAAGTACAATGAGCAGTTCTTC. This sequence encodes CASSPQTGGTKYNEQFF.

The V call is TRBV3-1, the J call TRBJ2-1; no reliable D call. The ends were cut back, 2 bases at V and 5 bases at J, with 4 bases in the middle. This CDR3 comprises 12 residues. Germline V gives CDR1 LGHDT, CDR2 YNNKEL (reference sequence). The DNA of the CDR3 is TGTGCCAGCAGCCAATGGGACAATGAGCAGTTCTTC. It translates to CASSQWDNEQFF.

This clonotype was observed once. CDR3 residues: CAISRVEGAPNEQFF. The DNA for the CDR3 is TGTGCCATCAGTCGGGTTGAAGGGGCCCCCAATGAGCAGTTCTTC. The rearrangement joins TRBV10-3 to TRBJ2-1; perhaps TRBD1 as D (5 bases). This CDR3 region has 15 residues. CDR1 is ENHRY, CDR2 SYGVKD, per germline. V was pared by 5 bases and J by 6 bases, with 17 bases between.

The gene calls are TRBV5-1 and TRBJ2-5, with D possibly TRBD2 on 6 matching bases. V was cut by 4 bases and J by 2 bases, with 18 bases left in between. CDR3 size: 16 residues. Looked up from germline, CDR1 is SGHRS and CDR2 is YFSETQ. CDR3 amino acids: CASSPGLHQIQETQYF. CDR3 coding DNA: TGCGCCAGCAGCCCGGGACTTCACCAAATACAAGAGACCCAGTACTTC.

V usage is TRBV5-6 and J usage is TRBJ1-1, with no clear D. Germline values: CDR1 SGHDT, CDR2 YYEEEE. CDR3 length: 15 amino acids. V was clipped by 0 bases and J by 4 bases, with 13 bases between them. The CDR3 sequence is CASSLVVKWGTEAFF. CDR3 coding DNA: TGTGCCAGCAGCTTGGTGGTCAAATGGGGCACTGAAGCTTTCTTT.

This clonotype was observed a few times. The chain carries TRBV29-1 and TRBJ1-1, with 7 bases fitting TRBD1. In germline, CDR1 is SQVTM, CDR2 ANQGSEA. The CDR3 is 11 amino acids. With 3 bases clipped from V and 8 bases from J, the junction kept 3 bases outside the gene matches. The CDR3 protein is CSVELTGEAFF. The DNA of the CDR3 is TGCAGCGTTGAGCTGACAGGGGAAGCTTTCTTT.

The chain has TRBV11-1 and TRBJ2-5, with 11 bases aligning to TRBD2. Germline V gene sequence: CDR1 SGHAT, CDR2 FQDESV (reference sequence). CDR3 size: 14 residues. Trimming at V came to 3 bases and at J to 7 bases, leaving 4 bases not matched to a gene. The DNA of the CDR3 is TGTGCCAGCAGCTTGGGACTAGCGGAGCCGACCCAGTACTTC. Its translation: CASSLGLAEPTQYF.

This clonotype showed up just a few times. The chain has TRBV27 and TRBJ2-7; 10 bases fit TRBD2. The CDR3 loop spans 15 amino acids. V gave up 5 bases and J gave up 2 bases; unmatched junction bases: 6. Germline assignment: CDR1 MNHEY and CDR2 SMNVEV (reference sequence). DNA for the CDR3: TGTGCCAGCAGTCCCGAAGGACTAGCGGCCTACGAGCAGTACTTC. It encodes CASSPEGLAAYEQYF.

The table lists this clonotype with a few counts. The V gene is TRBV21-1, the J gene TRBJ2-7. TRBV21-1 is recorded as a pseudogene. This CDR3 contains 14 residues. DNA of the CDR3: TGTGCCAGCAGCAATTCTCAGGATCCCTACGAGCAGTACGTC. Amino acids: CASSNSQDPYEQYV.

CDR3 loop: CASSAPNTGELFF. CDR3 sequence (DNA): TGTGCCAGCAGCGCACCGAACACCGGGGAGCTGTTTTTT. J is TRBJ2-2 and V is TRBV9; D ambiguous. Germline V gene lookup returns CDR1 SGDLS and CDR2 YYNGEE. The ends were cut back, 3 bases at V and 0 bases at J, with 3 bases in the middle. The CDR3 covers 13 residues.

V and J are TRBV5-1 and TRBJ2-3; TRBD1 is a possible D gene (5 bases). Per germline, CDR1 SGHRS and CDR2 YFSETQ. V was shortened by 4 bases and J by 10 bases, with 16 bases between the two germline ends. CDR3 length: 13 amino acids. The CDR3: CASSPRPQGAQYF. The CDR3 nucleotides are TGCGCCAGCAGCCCCCGTCCACAAGGGGCGCAGTATTTT.